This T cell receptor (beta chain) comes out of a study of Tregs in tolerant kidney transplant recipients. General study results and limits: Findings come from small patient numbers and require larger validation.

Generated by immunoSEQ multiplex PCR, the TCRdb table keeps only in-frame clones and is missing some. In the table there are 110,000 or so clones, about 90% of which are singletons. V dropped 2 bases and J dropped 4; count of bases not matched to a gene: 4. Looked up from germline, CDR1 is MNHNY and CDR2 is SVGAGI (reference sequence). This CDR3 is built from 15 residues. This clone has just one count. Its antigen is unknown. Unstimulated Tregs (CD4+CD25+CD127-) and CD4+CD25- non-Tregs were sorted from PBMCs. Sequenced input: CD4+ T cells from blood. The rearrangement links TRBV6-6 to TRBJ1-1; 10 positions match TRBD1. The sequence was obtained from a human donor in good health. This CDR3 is CASSYTTGGATEAFF. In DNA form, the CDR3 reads TGTGCCAGCAGTTACACGACAGGGGGCGCCACTGAAGCTTTCTTT.